Listed below are T cell receptor beta chains from one sample, sequenced in a study of T cells after yellow fever vaccination. Each CDR3 protein is one row after TCRdb ran MiXCR on the 5' RACE reads. Of 230,000 or so distinct CDR3 sequences in the sample, more than 3.5% were seen once. The sequenced sample was PBMCs, obtained 15 days after the yellow fever booster vaccination. These TCRs come from a man aged 18 to 30 who received the YFV17D yellow fever vaccine. Both conserved end residues are part of each CDR3. Fields, in order: clone size, J gene, CDR3 length, D gene, V gene, CDR3 protein, CDR3 DNA. A D gene is named only where the DNA matches it firmly. Where a row states a size, it is once, few, many or the class of an expanded clone; other rows omit it.

abundance: many; j_gene: TRBJ2-7; len: 15; d_gene: TRBD1; v_gene: TRBV9; CDR3aa: CAREGDSYGYYEQYF; CDR3nt: TGTGCCAGGGAAGGGGACAGCTATGGATACTACGAGCAGTACTTC
abundance: many; j_gene: TRBJ1-2; len: 13; d_gene: NA; v_gene: TRBV5-1; CDR3aa: CASSPLQGYYYTF; CDR3nt: TGCGCCAGCAGCCCCCTCCAGGGATATTACTACACCTTC
abundance: many; j_gene: TRBJ2-7; len: 16; d_gene: NA; v_gene: TRBV6-6; CDR3aa: CASSSSNGRTIYEQYF; CDR3nt: TGTGCCAGCAGTTCCTCAAATGGCAGGACTATCTACGAGCAGTACTTC
abundance: many; j_gene: TRBJ1-1; len: 14; d_gene: NA; v_gene: TRBV4-2; CDR3aa: CASSLDQGRTEAFF; CDR3nt: TGTGCCAGCAGCCTAGATCAGGGAAGGACTGAAGCTTTCTTT
abundance: many; j_gene: TRBJ2-3; len: 15; d_gene: NA; v_gene: TRBV4-3; CDR3aa: CASSQEPRDTDTQYF; CDR3nt: TGCGCCAGCAGCCAAGAACCCAGGGACACAGATACGCAGTATTTT
abundance: NA; j_gene: TRBJ2-2; len: 16; d_gene: NA; v_gene: TRBV11-2; CDR3aa: CASSHQTQGNTGELFF; CDR3nt: TGTGCCAGCAGCCACCAGACCCAGGGGAACACCGGGGAGCTGTTTTTT
abundance: many; j_gene: TRBJ2-1; len: 15; d_gene: NA; v_gene: TRBV12-3/TRBV12-4; CDR3aa: CASSFSATGYNEQFF; CDR3nt: TGTGCCAGCAGTTTCTCGGCAACTGGGTACAATGAGCAGTTCTTC
abundance: many; j_gene: TRBJ2-7; len: 14; d_gene: TRBD2; v_gene: TRBV7-3; CDR3aa: CASSRLAGRQEQYF; CDR3nt: TGTGCCAGCAGCCGCCTAGCGGGGAGGCAAGAGCAGTACTTC
abundance: many; j_gene: TRBJ2-3; len: 14; d_gene: NA; v_gene: TRBV7-3; CDR3aa: CASSFERRPDTQYF; CDR3nt: TGTGCCAGCAGCTTCGAGCGAAGGCCAGATACGCAGTATTTT
abundance: many; j_gene: TRBJ2-5; len: 14; d_gene: NA; v_gene: TRBV5-1; CDR3aa: CASSFGQTQETQYF; CDR3nt: TGCGCCAGCAGTTTTGGACAGACCCAAGAGACCCAGTACTTC
abundance: NA; j_gene: TRBJ1-2; len: 11; d_gene: NA; v_gene: TRBV30; CDR3aa: CAWSVQGGYTF; CDR3nt: TGTGCCTGGAGTGTACAGGGTGGCTACACCTTC
abundance: many; j_gene: TRBJ2-1; len: 17; d_gene: TRBD2; v_gene: TRBV18; CDR3aa: CASSPSSGGSSYNEQFF; CDR3nt: TGTGCCAGCTCACCGTCTAGCGGGGGGTCCTCCTACAATGAGCAGTTCTTC
abundance: few; j_gene: TRBJ1-2; len: 14; d_gene: NA; v_gene: TRBV10-3; CDR3aa: CAIRVLGRSGGYTF; CDR3nt: TGTGCCATCCGAGTACTGGGTAGGTCGGGCGGCTACACCTTC
abundance: many; j_gene: TRBJ1-4; len: 13; d_gene: NA; v_gene: TRBV12-3/TRBV12-4; CDR3aa: CASSLLGLQKLFF; CDR3nt: TGTGCCAGCAGCCTGCTGGGACTTCAAAAACTGTTTTTT
abundance: many; j_gene: TRBJ2-2; len: 16; d_gene: TRBD1; v_gene: TRBV5-1; CDR3aa: CASSLGGTENTGELFF; CDR3nt: TGCGCCAGCAGCTTGGGAGGGACAGAGAACACCGGGGAGCTGTTTTTT
abundance: many; j_gene: TRBJ1-3; len: 14; d_gene: NA; v_gene: TRBV4-3; CDR3aa: CASSQDMSGNTIYF; CDR3nt: TGCGCCAGCAGCCAAGATATGTCTGGAAACACCATATATTTT
abundance: many; j_gene: TRBJ2-5; len: 14; d_gene: NA; v_gene: TRBV24-1; CDR3aa: CATSAGGGYETQYF; CDR3nt: TGTGCCACCAGTGCGGGCGGCGGGTACGAGACCCAGTACTTC
abundance: many; j_gene: TRBJ2-3; len: 10; d_gene: NA; v_gene: TRBV20-1; CDR3aa: CSAQRNTQYF; CDR3nt: TGCAGTGCCCAGAGGAATACGCAGTATTTT
abundance: many; j_gene: TRBJ2-5; len: 15; d_gene: NA; v_gene: TRBV30; CDR3aa: CAWSLAGRYQETQYF; CDR3nt: TGTGCCTGGAGTCTGGCAGGGAGGTACCAAGAGACCCAGTACTTC
abundance: NA; j_gene: TRBJ1-6; len: 13; d_gene: NA; v_gene: TRBV7-2; CDR3aa: CASSLSRNSPLHF; CDR3nt: TGTGCCAGCAGCTTATCCAGGAATTCACCCCTCCACTTT
abundance: many; j_gene: TRBJ2-7; len: 14; d_gene: NA; v_gene: TRBV5-1; CDR3aa: CASSFPGPSYEQYF; CDR3nt: TGCGCCAGCAGCTTCCCCGGACCCTCCTACGAGCAGTACTTC
abundance: NA; j_gene: TRBJ1-6; len: 14; d_gene: NA; v_gene: TRBV19; CDR3aa: CASRPSGDNSPLHF; CDR3nt: TGTGCCAGTAGGCCCTCAGGGGACAATTCACCCCTCCACTTT
abundance: many; j_gene: TRBJ2-5; len: 13; d_gene: NA; v_gene: TRBV10-3; CDR3aa: CAISRTAQETQYF; CDR3nt: TGTGCCATCAGTCGGACAGCCCAAGAGACCCAGTACTTC
abundance: many; j_gene: TRBJ1-1; len: 12; d_gene: NA; v_gene: TRBV20-1; CDR3aa: CRTSYMNTEAFF; CDR3nt: TGCAGGACCAGTTACATGAACACTGAAGCTTTCTTT
abundance: many; j_gene: TRBJ1-2; len: 15; d_gene: TRBD1; v_gene: TRBV10-3; CDR3aa: CAISHGQGPHNGYTF; CDR3nt: TGTGCCATCAGTCACGGACAGGGGCCCCACAATGGCTACACCTTC
abundance: many; j_gene: TRBJ2-2; len: 19; d_gene: TRBD2; v_gene: TRBV5-1; CDR3aa: CASSLPPGGGRTNTGELFF; CDR3nt: TGCGCCAGCAGCTTGCCCCCGGGCGGGGGGCGAACGAACACCGGGGAGCTGTTTTTT
abundance: many; j_gene: TRBJ2-5; len: 16; d_gene: TRBD2; v_gene: TRBV27; CDR3aa: CASRGLAGGISETQYF; CDR3nt: TGTGCCAGCAGGGGACTAGCGGGGGGCATCAGTGAGACCCAGTACTTC
abundance: many; j_gene: TRBJ1-5; len: 14; d_gene: TRBD1; v_gene: TRBV6-6; CDR3aa: CASRSGTDNQPQHF; CDR3nt: TGTGCCAGCAGGTCCGGGACAGACAATCAGCCCCAGCATTTT
abundance: many; j_gene: TRBJ2-1; len: 17; d_gene: NA; v_gene: TRBV6-5; CDR3aa: CASSYTRKARSNSEQFF; CDR3nt: TGTGCCAGCAGTTACACCCGCAAGGCCAGATCCAATAGTGAGCAGTTCTTC
abundance: many; j_gene: TRBJ2-7; len: 14; d_gene: NA; v_gene: TRBV5-6; CDR3aa: CASSFSAGNSEQYF; CDR3nt: TGTGCCAGCAGCTTTTCTGCCGGGAACTCAGAGCAGTACTTC
abundance: many; j_gene: TRBJ1-1; len: 14; d_gene: NA; v_gene: TRBV12-3/TRBV12-4; CDR3aa: CASSVQGLNTEAFF; CDR3nt: TGTGCCAGCAGTGTACAGGGACTGAACACTGAAGCTTTCTTT
abundance: once; j_gene: TRBJ2-5; len: 10; d_gene: NA; v_gene: TRBV20-1; CDR3aa: CSAGGGRLHF; CDR3nt: TGCAGTGCCGGTGGGGGTCGCTTGCACTTC
abundance: many; j_gene: TRBJ2-3; len: 13; d_gene: NA; v_gene: TRBV24-1; CDR3aa: CATSDLQGVTQYF; CDR3nt: TGTGCCACCAGTGATTTGCAAGGGGTTACGCAGTATTTT
abundance: many; j_gene: TRBJ2-6; len: 17; d_gene: NA; v_gene: TRBV7-2; CDR3aa: CASSETGGGSGANVLTF; CDR3nt: TGTGCCAGCAGCGAAACAGGGGGGGGCTCTGGGGCCAACGTCCTGACTTTC
abundance: many; j_gene: TRBJ2-3; len: 13; d_gene: NA; v_gene: TRBV4-3; CDR3aa: CASSPGSDDTQYF; CDR3nt: TGCGCCAGCAGCCCGGGGTCTGACGATACGCAGTATTTT
abundance: many; j_gene: TRBJ2-3; len: 13; d_gene: NA; v_gene: TRBV9; CDR3aa: CASSSRQTDTQYF; CDR3nt: TGTGCCAGCAGCTCCAGACAAACAGATACGCAGTATTTT
abundance: many; j_gene: TRBJ2-5; len: 12; d_gene: NA; v_gene: TRBV6-2/TRBV6-3; CDR3aa: CASSRPAETQYF; CDR3nt: TGTGCCAGCAGTCGGCCAGCAGAGACCCAGTACTTC
abundance: many; j_gene: TRBJ2-1; len: 16; d_gene: TRBD2; v_gene: TRBV12-3/TRBV12-4; CDR3aa: CASSLSGGGSYNEQFF; CDR3nt: TGTGCCAGCAGTTTATCCGGCGGGGGCTCCTACAATGAGCAGTTCTTC
abundance: many; j_gene: TRBJ2-1; len: 15; d_gene: NA; v_gene: TRBV20-1; CDR3aa: CSAREPQGFHNEQFF; CDR3nt: TGCAGTGCTAGAGAACCCCAGGGGTTTCACAATGAGCAGTTCTTC
abundance: many; j_gene: TRBJ1-6; len: 14; d_gene: TRBD1; v_gene: TRBV5-1; CDR3aa: CASSGQGNNSPLHF; CDR3nt: TGCGCCAGCAGCGGACAGGGAAATAATTCACCCCTCCACTTT
abundance: many; j_gene: TRBJ2-7; len: 15; d_gene: NA; v_gene: TRBV6-2/TRBV6-3; CDR3aa: CASSLSTGSSYEQYF; CDR3nt: TGTGCCAGCAGTTTGTCGACAGGAAGCTCCTACGAGCAGTACTTC
abundance: many; j_gene: TRBJ2-7; len: 14; d_gene: TRBD1; v_gene: TRBV6-5; CDR3aa: CASSRDSEYYEQYF; CDR3nt: TGTGCCAGCAGCCGGGACAGCGAATACTACGAGCAGTACTTC